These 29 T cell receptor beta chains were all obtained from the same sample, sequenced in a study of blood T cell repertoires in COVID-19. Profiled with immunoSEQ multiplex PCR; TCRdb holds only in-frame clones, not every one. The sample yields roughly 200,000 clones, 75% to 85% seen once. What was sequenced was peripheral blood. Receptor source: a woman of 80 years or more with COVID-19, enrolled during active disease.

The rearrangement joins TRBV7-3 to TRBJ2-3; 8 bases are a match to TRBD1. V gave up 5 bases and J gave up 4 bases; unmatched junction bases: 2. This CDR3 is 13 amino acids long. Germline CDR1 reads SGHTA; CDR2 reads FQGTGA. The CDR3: CASSLTGADTQYF. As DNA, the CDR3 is TGTGCCAGCAGCCTGACAGGGGCAGATACGCAGTATTTT.

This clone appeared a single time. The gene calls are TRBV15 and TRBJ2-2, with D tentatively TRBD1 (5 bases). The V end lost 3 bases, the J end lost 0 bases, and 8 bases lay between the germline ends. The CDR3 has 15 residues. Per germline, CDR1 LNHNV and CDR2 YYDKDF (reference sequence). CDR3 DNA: TGTGCCACCAGCAGGGGGCTTCCGAACACCGGGGAGCTGTTTTTT. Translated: CATSRGLPNTGELFF.

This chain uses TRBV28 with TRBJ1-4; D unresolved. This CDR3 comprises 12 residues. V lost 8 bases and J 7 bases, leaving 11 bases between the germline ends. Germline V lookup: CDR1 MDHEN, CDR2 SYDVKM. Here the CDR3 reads CASGRGGEKLFF. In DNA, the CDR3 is TGTGCCAGCGGTCGGGGAGGTGAAAAACTGTTTTTT.

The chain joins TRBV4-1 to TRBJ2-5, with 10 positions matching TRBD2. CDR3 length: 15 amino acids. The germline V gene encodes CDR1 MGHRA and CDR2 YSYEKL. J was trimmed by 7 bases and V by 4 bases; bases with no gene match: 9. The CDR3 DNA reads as TGCGCCAGCAGCCGGACTAGCGGTCCTAGGGGGACCCAGTACTTC. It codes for CASSRTSGPRGTQYF.

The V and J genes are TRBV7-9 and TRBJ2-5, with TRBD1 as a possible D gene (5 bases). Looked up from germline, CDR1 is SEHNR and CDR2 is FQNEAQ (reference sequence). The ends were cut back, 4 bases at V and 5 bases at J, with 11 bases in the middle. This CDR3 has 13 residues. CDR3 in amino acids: CASSSTVWETQYF. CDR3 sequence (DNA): TGTGCCAGCAGCTCGACAGTTTGGGAGACCCAGTACTTC.

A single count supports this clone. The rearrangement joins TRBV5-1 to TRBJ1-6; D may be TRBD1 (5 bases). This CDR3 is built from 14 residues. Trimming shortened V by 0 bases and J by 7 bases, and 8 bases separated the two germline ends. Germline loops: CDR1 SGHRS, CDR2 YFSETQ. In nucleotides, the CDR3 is TGCGCCAGCAGCTTGGGGACAAGGAATTCACCCCTCCACTTT. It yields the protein CASSLGTRNSPLHF. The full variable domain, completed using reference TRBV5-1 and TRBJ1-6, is KAGVTQTPRYLIKTRGQQVTLSCSPISGHRSVSWYQQTPGQGLQFLFEYFSETQRNKGNFPGRFSGRQFSNSRSEMNVSTLELGDSALYLCASSLGTRNSPLHFGNGTRLTVT.

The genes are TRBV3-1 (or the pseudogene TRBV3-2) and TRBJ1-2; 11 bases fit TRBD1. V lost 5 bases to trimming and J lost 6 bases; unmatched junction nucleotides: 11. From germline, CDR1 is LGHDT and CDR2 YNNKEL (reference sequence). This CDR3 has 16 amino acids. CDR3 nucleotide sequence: TGTGCCAGCAGCTACACGGATATGGACAGGGGGCATGGCTACACCTTC. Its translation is CASSYTDMDRGHGYTF.

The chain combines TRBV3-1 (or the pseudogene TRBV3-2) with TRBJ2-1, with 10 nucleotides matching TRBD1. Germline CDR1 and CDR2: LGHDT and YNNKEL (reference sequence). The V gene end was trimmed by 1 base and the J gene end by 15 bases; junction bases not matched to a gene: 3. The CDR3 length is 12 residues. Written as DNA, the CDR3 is TGTGCCAGCAGCCAAGGGACAGGGGGGACGTTCTTC. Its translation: CASSQGTGGTFF.

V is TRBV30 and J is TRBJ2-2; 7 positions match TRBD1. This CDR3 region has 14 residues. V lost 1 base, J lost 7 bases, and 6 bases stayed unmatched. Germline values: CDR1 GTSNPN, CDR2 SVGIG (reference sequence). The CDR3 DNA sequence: TGTGCCTGGAGTGGTAGGGGGCTCATCGGGGAGCTGTTTTTT. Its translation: CAWSGRGLIGELFF.

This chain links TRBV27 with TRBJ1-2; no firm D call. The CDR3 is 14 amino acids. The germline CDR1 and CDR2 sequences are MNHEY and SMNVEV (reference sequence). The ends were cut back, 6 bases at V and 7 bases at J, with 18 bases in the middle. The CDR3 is CASRFQRRQGGYTF. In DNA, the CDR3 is TGTGCCAGCAGATTTCAGCGGCGCCAAGGTGGCTACACCTTC.

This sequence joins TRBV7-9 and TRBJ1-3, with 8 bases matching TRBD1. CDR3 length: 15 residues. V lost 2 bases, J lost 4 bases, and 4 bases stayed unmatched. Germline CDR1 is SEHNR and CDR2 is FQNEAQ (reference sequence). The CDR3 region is CASSLSRTGGNTIYF. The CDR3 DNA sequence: TGTGCCAGCAGCTTATCCAGGACAGGGGGAAACACCATATATTTT.

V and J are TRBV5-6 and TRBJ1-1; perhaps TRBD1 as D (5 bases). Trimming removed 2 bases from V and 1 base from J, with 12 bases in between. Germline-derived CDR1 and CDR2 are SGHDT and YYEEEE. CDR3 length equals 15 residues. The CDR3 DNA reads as TGTGCCAGCAGCTTTCTACGACAGAGGAACACTGAAGCTTTCTTT. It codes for CASSFLRQRNTEAFF.

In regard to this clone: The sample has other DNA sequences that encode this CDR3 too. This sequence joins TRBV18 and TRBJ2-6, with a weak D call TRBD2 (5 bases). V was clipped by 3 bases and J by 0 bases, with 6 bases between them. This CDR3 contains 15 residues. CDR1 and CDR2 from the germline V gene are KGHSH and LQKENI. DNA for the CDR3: TGTGCCAGCTCACCCGGACTCTCTGGGGCCAACGTCCTGACTTTC. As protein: CASSPGLSGANVLTF.

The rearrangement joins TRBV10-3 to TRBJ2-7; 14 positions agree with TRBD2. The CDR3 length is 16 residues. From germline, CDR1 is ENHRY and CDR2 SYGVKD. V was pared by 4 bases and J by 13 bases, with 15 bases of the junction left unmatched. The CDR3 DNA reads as TGTGCCATCAGTGGGAACCCGGGACTAGCGGGAGAATCATTTTACTTC. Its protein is CAISGNPGLAGESFYF.

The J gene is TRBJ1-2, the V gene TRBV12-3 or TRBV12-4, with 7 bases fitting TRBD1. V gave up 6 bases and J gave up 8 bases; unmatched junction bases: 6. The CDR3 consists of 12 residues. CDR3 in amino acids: CASRRQGGGYTF. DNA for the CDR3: TGTGCCAGCAGGCGACAGGGCGGCGGCTACACCTTC.

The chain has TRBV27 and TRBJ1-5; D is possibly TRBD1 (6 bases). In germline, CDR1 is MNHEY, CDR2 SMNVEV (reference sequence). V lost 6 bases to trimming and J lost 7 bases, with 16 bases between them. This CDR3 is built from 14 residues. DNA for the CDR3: TGTGCCAGCAGAGGAACAGGGTCCCAACAGCCCCAGCATTTT. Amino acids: CASRGTGSQQPQHF.

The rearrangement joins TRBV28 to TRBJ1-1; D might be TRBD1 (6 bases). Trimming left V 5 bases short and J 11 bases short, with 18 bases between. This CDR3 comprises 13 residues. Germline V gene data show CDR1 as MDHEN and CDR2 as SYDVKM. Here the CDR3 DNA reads TGTGCCAGCAGTCCTGGGGGCAGGGCGGTCGCTTTCTTT. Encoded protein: CASSPGGRAVAFF.

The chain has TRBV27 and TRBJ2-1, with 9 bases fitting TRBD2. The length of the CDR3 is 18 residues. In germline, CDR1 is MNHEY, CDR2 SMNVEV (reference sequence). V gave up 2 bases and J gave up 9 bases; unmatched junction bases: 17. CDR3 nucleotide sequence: TGTGCCAGCAGTTTAGGGGTCCCGGGACTAGCAGAGATTATTGAGCAGTTCTTC. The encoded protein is CASSLGVPGLAEIIEQFF.

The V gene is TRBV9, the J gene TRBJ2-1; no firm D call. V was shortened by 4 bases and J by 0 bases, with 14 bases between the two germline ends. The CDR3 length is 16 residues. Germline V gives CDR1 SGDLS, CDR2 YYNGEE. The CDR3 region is CASSPPTGSSYNEQFF. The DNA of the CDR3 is TGTGCCAGCAGCCCCCCAACCGGTAGCTCCTACAATGAGCAGTTCTTC.

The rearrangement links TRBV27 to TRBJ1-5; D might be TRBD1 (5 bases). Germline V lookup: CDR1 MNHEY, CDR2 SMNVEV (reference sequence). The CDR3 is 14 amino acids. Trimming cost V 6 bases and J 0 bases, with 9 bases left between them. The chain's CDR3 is CASRGEYSNQPQHF. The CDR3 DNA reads TGTGCCAGCAGAGGGGAATATAGCAATCAGCCCCAGCATTTT.

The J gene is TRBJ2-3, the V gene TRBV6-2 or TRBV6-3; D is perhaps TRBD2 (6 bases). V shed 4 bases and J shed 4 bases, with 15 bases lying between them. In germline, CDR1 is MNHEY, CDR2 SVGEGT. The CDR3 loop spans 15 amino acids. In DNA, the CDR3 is TGTGCCAGCAGTTCGCCGGGAGAGGTGGCAGATACGCAGTATTTT. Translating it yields CASSSPGEVADTQYF.

The CDR3 DNA reads TGTGCCTGGAGGTGGCAGGCCCAAGGCCCTACGCAGTATTTT. Encoded protein: CAWRWQAQGPTQYF. This chain connects TRBV30 to TRBJ2-3; D ambiguous. The germline V gene has CDR1 GTSNPN and CDR2 SVGIG (reference sequence). The CDR3 is made up of 14 amino acids. The V end was cut by 3 bases, the J end by 8 bases, with 18 bases between.

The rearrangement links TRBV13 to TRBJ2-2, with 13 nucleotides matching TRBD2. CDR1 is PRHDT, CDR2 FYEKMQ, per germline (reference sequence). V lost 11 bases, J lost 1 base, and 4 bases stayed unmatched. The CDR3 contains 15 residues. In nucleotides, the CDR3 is TGTGCCGAAGGACTAGCGGGAGAGAACACCGGGGAGCTGTTTTTT. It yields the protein CAEGLAGENTGELFF.

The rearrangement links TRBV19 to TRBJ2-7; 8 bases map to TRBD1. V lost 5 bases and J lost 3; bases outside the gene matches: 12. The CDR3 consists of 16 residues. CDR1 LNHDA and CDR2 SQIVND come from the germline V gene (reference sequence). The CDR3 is CASSLTWTGPFYEQYF. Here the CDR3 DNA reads TGTGCCAGTAGTTTGACCTGGACAGGGCCCTTCTACGAGCAGTACTTC. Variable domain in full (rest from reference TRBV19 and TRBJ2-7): DGGITQSPKYLFRKEGQNVTLSCEQNLNHDAMYWYRQDPGQGLRLIYYSQIVNDFQKGDIAEGYSVSREKKESFPLTVTSAQKNPTAFYLCASSLTWTGPFYEQYFGPGTRLTVT.

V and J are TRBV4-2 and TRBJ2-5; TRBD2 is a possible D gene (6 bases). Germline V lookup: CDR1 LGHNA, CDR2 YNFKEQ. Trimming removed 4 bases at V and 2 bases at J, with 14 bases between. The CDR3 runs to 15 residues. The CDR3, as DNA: TGTGCCAGCAGCCCCGGGACCGCGGGACAAGAGACCCAGTACTTC. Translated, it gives CASSPGTAGQETQYF.

CDR3 loop: CASSPGLAGDVALREQYF. The CDR3 DNA sequence: TGTGCCAGCAGCCCGGGACTAGCGGGAGACGTGGCGCTTCGCGAGCAGTACTTC. The chain employs TRBV28 and TRBJ2-7; 14 nucleotides agree with TRBD2. The V segment lost 6 bases and the J segment 6 bases; nucleotides outside the gene matches: 16. CDR1 is MDHEN and CDR2 is SYDVKM in the germline V gene. The length of the CDR3 is 18 residues.

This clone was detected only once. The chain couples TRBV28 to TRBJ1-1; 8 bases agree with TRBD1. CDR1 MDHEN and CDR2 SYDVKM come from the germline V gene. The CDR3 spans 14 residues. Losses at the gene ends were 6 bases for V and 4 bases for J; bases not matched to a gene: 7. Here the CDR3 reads CASRLTGDVTEAFF. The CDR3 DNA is TGTGCCAGCAGGCTGACAGGGGATGTCACTGAAGCTTTCTTT. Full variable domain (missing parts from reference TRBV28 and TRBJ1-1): DVKVTQSSRYLVKRTGEKVFLECVQDMDHENMFWYRQDPGLGLRLIYFSYDVKMKEKGDIPEGYSVSREKKERFSLILESASTNQTSMYLCASRLTGDVTEAFFGQGTRLTVV.

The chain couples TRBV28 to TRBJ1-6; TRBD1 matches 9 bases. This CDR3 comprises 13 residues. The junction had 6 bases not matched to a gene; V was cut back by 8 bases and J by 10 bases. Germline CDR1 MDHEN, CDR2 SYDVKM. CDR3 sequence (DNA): TGTGCCAGCGGGACAGGGCTTAACTCACCCCTCCACTTT. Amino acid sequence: CASGTGLNSPLHF.

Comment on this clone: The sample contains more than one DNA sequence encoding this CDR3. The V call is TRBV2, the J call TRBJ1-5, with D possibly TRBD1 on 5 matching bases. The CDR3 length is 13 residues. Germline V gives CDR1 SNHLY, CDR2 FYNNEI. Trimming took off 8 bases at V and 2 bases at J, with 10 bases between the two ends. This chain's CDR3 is CASLGTGNQPQHF. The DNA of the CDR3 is TGTGCCAGCTTGGGGACTGGCAATCAGCCCCAGCATTTT.